This T cell receptor beta chain derives from a study of T cell responses to AZD1222 COVID-19 vaccine. General study points: At 160-218 and 743-854, vaccine-associated CD4 TCRs were dominant, and they spanned spike. Spike-specific TCR breadth and depth both grew after two AZD1222 doses. The donors showed a predominance of white British ancestry and of females, with possible underestimation of clonal diversity.

About this clone itself: The antigen is undetermined.

Profiled with immunoSEQ multiplex PCR; TCRdb holds only in-frame clones, not every one. The table lists tens of thousands of clones, more than 70% of them singletons. V was clipped by 2 bases and J by 6 bases, with 1 base between them. The germline V gene encodes CDR1 MNHEY and CDR2 SVGAGI. CDR3 length equals 10 residues. This receptor was taken from an adult who received the AZD1222 COVID-19 vaccine. V gene TRBV6-5 combines with J gene TRBJ1-1; D is unresolved. Sequencing was performed on peripheral blood, taken 28 days after the second AZD1222 dose. The DNA for the CDR3 is TGTGCCAGCAGTTACCCTGAAGCTTTCTTT. Translation gives CASSYPEAFF.